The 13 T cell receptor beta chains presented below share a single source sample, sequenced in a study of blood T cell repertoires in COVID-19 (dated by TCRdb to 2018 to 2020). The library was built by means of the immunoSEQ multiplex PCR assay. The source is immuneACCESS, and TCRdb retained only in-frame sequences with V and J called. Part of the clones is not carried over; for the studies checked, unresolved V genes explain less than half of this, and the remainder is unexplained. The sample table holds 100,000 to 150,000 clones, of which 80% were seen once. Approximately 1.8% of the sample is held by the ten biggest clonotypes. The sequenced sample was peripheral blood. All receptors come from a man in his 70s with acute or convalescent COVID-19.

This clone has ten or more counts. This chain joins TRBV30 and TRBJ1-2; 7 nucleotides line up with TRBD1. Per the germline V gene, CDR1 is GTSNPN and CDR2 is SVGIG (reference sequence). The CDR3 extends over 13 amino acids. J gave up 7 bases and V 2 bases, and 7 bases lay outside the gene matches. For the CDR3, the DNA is TGTGCCTGGAGTTCCTACTCAGGGGGTGGCTACACCTTC. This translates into CAWSSYSGGGYTF.

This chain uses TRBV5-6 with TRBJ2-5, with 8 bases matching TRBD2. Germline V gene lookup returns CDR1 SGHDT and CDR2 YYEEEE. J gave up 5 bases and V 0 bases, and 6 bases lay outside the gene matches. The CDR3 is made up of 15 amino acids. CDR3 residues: CASSLAGGRSETQYF. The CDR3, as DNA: TGTGCCAGCAGCTTGGCGGGGGGGCGTTCGGAGACCCAGTACTTC. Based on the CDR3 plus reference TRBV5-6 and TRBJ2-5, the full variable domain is DAGVTQSPTHLIKTRGQQVTLRCSPKSGHDTVSWYQQALGQGPQFIFQYYEEEERQRGNFPDRFSGHQFPNYSSELNVNALLLGDSALYLCASSLAGGRSETQYFGPGTRLLVL.

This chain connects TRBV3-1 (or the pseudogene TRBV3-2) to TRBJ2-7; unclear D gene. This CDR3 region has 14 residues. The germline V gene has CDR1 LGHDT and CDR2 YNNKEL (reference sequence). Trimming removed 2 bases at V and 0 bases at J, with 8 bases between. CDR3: CASSQYGYSYEQYF. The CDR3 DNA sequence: TGTGCCAGCAGCCAATACGGGTACTCCTACGAGCAGTACTTC.

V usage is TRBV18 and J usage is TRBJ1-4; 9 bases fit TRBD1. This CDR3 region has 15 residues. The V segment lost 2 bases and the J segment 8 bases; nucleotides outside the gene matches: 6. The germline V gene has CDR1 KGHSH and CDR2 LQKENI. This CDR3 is CASSPRGQGGEKLFF. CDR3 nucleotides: TGTGCCAGCTCACCAAGGGGACAGGGAGGAGAAAAACTGTTTTTT. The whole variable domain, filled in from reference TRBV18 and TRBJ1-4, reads NAGVMQNPRHLVRRRGQEARLRCSPMKGHSHVYWYRQLPEEGLKFMVYLQKENIIDESGMPKERFSAEFPKEGPSILRIQQVVRGDSAAYFCASSPRGQGGEKLFFGSGTQLSVL.

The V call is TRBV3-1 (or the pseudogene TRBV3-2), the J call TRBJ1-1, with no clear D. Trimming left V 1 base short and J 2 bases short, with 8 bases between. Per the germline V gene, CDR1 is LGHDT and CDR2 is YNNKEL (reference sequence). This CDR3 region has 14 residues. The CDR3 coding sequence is TGTGCCAGCAGCCAAGTTCTGTCCAACACTGAAGCTTTCTTT. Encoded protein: CASSQVLSNTEAFF.

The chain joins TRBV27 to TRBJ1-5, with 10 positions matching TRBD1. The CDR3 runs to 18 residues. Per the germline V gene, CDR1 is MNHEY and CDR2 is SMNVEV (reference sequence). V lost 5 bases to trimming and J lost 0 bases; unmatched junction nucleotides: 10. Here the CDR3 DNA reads TGTGCCAGCAGTCCCCTGTGGGACAGGGGACATAGCAATCAGCCCCAGCATTTT. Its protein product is CASSPLWDRGHSNQPQHF.

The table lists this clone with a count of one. CDR3 sequence: CASSPGSPGELFF. The DNA for the CDR3 is TGTGCCAGCAGCCCGGGGAGCCCCGGGGAGCTGTTTTTT. The rearrangement uses TRBV7-9 and TRBJ2-2, with D maybe TRBD2 (5 bases). Germline CDR1 and CDR2: SEHNR and FQNEAQ (reference sequence). The CDR3 loop spans 13 amino acids. V lost 5 bases and J 6 bases, leaving 10 bases between the germline ends.

The CDR3 DNA sequence: TGCGCCAGCAGTCCTGGGACAGGGACCAACGAGCAGTACTTC. Protein sequence: CASSPGTGTNEQYF. The chain employs TRBV23-1 and TRBJ2-7; 9 bases align to TRBD1. TRBV23-1 has ORF status, its function being uncertain. V was clipped by 4 bases and J by 5 bases; unmatched bases: 6. This CDR3 has 14 residues.

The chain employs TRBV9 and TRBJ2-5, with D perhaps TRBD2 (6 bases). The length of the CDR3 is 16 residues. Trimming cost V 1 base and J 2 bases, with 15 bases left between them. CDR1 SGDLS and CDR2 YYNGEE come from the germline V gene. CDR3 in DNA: TGTGCCAGCAGCGTAAGGGCGGGGCGGATACAAGAGACCCAGTACTTC. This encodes CASSVRAGRIQETQYF. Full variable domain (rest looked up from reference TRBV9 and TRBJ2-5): DSGVTQTPKHLITATGQRVTLRCSPRSGDLSVYWYQQSLDQGLQFLIQYYNGEERAKGNILERFSAQQFPDLHSELNLSSLELGDSALYFCASSVRAGRIQETQYFGPGTRLLVL.

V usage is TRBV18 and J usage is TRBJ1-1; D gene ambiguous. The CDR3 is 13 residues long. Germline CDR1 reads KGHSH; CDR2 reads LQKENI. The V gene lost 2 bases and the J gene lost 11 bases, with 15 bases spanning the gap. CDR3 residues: CASSPSSSRLAFF. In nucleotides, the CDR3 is TGTGCCAGCTCACCATCGAGTTCCCGTCTGGCTTTCTTT.

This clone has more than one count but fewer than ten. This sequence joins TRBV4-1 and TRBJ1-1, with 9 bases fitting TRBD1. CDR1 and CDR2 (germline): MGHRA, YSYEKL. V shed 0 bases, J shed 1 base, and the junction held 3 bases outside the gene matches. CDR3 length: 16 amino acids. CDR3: CASSQDQDRGNTEAFF. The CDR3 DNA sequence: TGCGCCAGCAGCCAAGACCAGGACAGGGGGAACACTGAAGCTTTCTTT.

The CDR3 bases are TGCGCCAGCAGCTTGGGTAGTTACGAGACCCAGTACTTC. It encodes CASSLGSYETQYF. J is TRBJ2-5 and V is TRBV5-1; the D is unclear. Per germline, CDR1 SGHRS and CDR2 YFSETQ. Deletions cut 0 bases from V and 5 bases from J, with 8 bases between. This CDR3 has 13 residues.

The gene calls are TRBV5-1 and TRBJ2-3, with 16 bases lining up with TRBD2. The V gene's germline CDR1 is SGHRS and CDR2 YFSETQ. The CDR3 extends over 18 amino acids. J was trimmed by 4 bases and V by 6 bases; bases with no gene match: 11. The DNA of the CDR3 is TGCGCCAGCACCTCGGGACTAGCGGGGGGGTTCCCCCCAGATACGCAGTATTTT. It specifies CASTSGLAGGFPPDTQYF.